The clone carrying this T cell receptor (beta chain) occurred many times. What it binds is not known. The trim removed 4 bases at V and 1 base at J, leaving 1 base unmatched. The V gene's germline CDR1 is SQVTM and CDR2 ANQGSEA. The CDR3 runs 13 residues. The data are from a study of blood T cells in healthy people across ages. Study-level points and caveats: Long-lived donors exceeded aged donors in naive CD4+ cells and diversity.

Together with a sample-barcoded 5' primer, a J-beta primer mix was included in a second PCR lasting roughly 7 to 11 cycles. One entry per CDR3 protein, called by TCRdb with MiXCR from the 5' RACE reads. The profile shows around 1,100,000 distinct CDR3 sequences, roughly two fifths of them singletons. The specimen sequenced was blood. The chain combines TRBV29-1 with TRBJ1-5, with 7 positions matching TRBD1. The TCR sequence derives from a man between 18 and 29 years old in good health. Here the CDR3 DNA reads TGCAGCGTTGCAGGGGGGAGCAATCAGCCCCAGCATTTT. It yields the protein CSVAGGSNQPQHF.